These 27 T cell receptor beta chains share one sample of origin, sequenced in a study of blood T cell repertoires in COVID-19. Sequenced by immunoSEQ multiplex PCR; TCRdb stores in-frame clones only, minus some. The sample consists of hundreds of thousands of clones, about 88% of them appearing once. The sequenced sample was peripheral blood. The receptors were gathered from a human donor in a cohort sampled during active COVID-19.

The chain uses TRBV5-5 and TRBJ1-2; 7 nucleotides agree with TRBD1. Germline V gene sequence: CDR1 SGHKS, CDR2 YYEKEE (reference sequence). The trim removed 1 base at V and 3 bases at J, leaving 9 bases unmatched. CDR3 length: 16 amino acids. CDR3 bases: TGTGCCAGCAGCTTGCCTCGACAGGGCCCCTACTATGGCTACACCTTC. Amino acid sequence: CASSLPRQGPYYGYTF. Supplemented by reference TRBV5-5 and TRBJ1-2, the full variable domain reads DAGVTQSPTHLIKTRGQQVTLRCSPISGHKSVSWYQQVLGQGPQFIFQYYEKEERGRGNFPDRFSARQFPNYSSELNVNALLLGDSALYLCASSLPRQGPYYGYTFGSGTRLTVV.

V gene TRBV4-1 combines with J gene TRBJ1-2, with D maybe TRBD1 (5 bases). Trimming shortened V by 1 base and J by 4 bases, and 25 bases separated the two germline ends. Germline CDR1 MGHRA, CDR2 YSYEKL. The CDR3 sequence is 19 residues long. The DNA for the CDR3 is TGCGCCAGCAGCCAAGGTACTACGGTTTGGGGCGCAGAGCCCTATGGCTACACCTTC. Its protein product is CASSQGTTVWGAEPYGYTF.

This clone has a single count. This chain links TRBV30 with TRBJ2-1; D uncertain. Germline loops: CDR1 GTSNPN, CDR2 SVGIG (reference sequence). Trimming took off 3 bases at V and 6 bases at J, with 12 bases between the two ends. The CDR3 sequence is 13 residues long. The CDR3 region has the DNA TGTGCCTGGAGGGGCAGTTGGGTCAATGAGCAGTTCTTC. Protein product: CAWRGSWVNEQFF.

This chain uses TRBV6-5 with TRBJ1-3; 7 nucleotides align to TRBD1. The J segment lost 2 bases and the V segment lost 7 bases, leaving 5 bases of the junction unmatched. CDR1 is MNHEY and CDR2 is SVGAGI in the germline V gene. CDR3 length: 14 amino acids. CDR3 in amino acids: CASTEGATGNTIYF. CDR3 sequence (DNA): TGTGCCAGCACCGAGGGGGCGACTGGAAACACCATATATTTT.

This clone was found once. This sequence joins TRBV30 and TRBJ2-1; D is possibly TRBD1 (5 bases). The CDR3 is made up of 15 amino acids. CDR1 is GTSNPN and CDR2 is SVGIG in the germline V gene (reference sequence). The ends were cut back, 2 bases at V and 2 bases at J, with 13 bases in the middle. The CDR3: CAWSPWTKPYNEQFF. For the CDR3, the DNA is TGTGCCTGGAGTCCCTGGACAAAACCCTACAATGAGCAGTTCTTC.

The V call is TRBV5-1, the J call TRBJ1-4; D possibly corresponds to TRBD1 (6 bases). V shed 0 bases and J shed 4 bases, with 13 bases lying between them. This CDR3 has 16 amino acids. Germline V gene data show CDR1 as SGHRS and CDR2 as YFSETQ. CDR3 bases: TGCGCCAGCAGCTTGGGGCAGGGGATGAGTAATGAAAAACTGTTTTTT. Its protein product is CASSLGQGMSNEKLFF.

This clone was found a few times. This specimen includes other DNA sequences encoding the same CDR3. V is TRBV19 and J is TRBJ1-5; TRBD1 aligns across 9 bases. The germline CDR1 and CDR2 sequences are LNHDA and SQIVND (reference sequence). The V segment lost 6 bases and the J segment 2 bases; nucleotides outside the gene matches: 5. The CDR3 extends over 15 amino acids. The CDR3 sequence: CASRTGQGGNQPQHF. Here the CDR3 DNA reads TGTGCCAGTAGAACGGGACAGGGCGGCAATCAGCCCCAGCATTTT.

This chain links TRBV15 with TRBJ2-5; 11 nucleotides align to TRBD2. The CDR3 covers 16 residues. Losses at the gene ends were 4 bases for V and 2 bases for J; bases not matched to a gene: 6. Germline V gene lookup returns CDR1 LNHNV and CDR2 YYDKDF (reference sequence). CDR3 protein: CATSTTRTSGQETQYF. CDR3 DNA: TGTGCCACCAGCACCACCCGGACTAGCGGGCAAGAGACCCAGTACTTC.

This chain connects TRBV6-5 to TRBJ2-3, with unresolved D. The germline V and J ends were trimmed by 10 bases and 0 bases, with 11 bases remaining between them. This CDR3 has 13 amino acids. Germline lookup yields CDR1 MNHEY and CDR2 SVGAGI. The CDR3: CATGLESTDTQYF. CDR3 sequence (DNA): TGTGCCACGGGTCTAGAGAGCACAGATACGCAGTATTTT.

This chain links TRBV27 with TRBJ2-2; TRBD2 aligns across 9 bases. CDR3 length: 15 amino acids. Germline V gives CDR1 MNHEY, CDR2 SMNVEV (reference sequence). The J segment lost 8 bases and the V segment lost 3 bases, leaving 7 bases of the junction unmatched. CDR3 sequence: CASSFGLAGSGELFF. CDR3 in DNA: TGTGCCAGCAGTTTCGGGCTAGCGGGATCAGGGGAGCTGTTTTTT.

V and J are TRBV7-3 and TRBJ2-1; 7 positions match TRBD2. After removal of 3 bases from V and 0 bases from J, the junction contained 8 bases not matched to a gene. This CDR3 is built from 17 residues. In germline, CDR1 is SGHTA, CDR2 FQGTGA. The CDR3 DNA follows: TGTGCCAGCAGCTTTTATGGCGGGAGAAACTCCTACAATGAGCAGTTCTTC. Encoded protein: CASSFYGGRNSYNEQFF.

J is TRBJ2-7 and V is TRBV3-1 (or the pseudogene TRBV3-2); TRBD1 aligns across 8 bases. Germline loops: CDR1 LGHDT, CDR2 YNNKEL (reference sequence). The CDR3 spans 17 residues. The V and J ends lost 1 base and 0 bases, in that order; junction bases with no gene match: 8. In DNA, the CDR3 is TGTGCCAGCAGCCAAGCCCTCGACAGGGGACTCTCCTACGAGCAGTACTTC. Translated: CASSQALDRGLSYEQYF.

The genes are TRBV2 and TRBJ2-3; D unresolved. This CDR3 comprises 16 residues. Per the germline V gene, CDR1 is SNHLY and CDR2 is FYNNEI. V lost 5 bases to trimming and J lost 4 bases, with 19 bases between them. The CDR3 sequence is CASSLVPGPRADTQYF. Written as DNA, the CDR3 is TGTGCCAGCAGTTTAGTACCGGGTCCGAGAGCAGATACGCAGTATTTT.

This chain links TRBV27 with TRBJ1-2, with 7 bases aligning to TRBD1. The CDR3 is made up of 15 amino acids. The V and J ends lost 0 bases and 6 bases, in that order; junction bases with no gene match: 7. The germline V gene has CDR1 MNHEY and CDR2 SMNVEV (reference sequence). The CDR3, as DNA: TGTGCCAGCAGTTTATCTCCCGACAGGGTAGATGGCTACACCTTC. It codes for CASSLSPDRVDGYTF.

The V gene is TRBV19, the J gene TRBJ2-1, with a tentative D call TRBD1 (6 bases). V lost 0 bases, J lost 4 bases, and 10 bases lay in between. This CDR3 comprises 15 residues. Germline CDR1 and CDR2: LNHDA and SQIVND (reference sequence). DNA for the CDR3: TGTGCCAGTAGTATAGACACCGGGACATACAATGAGCAGTTCTTC. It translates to CASSIDTGTYNEQFF.

The chain's CDR3 is CASRDFKGVTEAFF. The DNA of the CDR3 is TGTGCCAGTAGAGATTTCAAGGGGGTCACTGAAGCTTTCTTT. V usage is TRBV19 and J usage is TRBJ1-1; possibly TRBD1 for D (6 bases). Germline CDR1 LNHDA, CDR2 SQIVND (reference sequence). The CDR3 is 14 amino acids. Trimming removed 6 bases at V and 4 bases at J, with 15 bases between. The whole variable domain, remainder taken from reference TRBV19 and TRBJ1-1, is DGGITQSPKYLFRKEGQNVTLSCEQNLNHDAMYWYRQDPGQGLRLIYYSQIVNDFQKGDIAEGYSVSREKKESFPLTVTSAQKNPTAFYLCASRDFKGVTEAFFGQGTRLTVV.

CDR3 loop: CASSLGDRPNTEAFF. The CDR3 nucleotides are TGTGCCAGCAGCTTGGGGGACAGGCCGAACACTGAAGCTTTCTTT. This sequence joins TRBV5-4 and TRBJ1-1; the match to TRBD1 covers 8 bases. Germline CDR1 SGHNT, CDR2 YYREEE (reference sequence). The CDR3 runs 15 residues. The trim removed 0 bases at V and 1 base at J, leaving 2 bases unmatched.

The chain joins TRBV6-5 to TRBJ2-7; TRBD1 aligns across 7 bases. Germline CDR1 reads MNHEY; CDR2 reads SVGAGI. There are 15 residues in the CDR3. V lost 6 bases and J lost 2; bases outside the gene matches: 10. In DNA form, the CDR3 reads TGTGCCAGCAGACACCTACAGGGGAAGCCCTACGAGCAGTACTTC. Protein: CASRHLQGKPYEQYF.

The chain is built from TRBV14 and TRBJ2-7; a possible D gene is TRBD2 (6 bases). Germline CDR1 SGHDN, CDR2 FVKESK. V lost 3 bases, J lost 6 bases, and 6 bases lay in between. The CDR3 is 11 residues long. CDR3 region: CASSHGGEQYF. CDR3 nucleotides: TGTGCCAGCAGCCACGGGGGCGAGCAGTACTTC.

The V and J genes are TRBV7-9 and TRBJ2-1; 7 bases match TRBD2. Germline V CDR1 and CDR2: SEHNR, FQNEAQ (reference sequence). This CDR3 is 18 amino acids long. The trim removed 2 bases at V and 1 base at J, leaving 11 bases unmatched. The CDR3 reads CASSLRGEAGLSYNEQFF. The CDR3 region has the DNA TGTGCCAGCAGCTTACGGGGAGAAGCGGGGTTGTCCTACAATGAGCAGTTCTTC.

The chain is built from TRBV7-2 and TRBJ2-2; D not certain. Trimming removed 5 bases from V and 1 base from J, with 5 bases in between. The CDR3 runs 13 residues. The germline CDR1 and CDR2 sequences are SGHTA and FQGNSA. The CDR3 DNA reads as TGTGCCAGCAGCCGCAGGAACACCGGGGAGCTGTTTTTT. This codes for CASSRRNTGELFF.

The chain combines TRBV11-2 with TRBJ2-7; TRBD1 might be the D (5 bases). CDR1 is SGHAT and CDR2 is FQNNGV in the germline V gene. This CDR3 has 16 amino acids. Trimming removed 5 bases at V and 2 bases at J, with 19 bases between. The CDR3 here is CASSTIWQGPTYEQYF. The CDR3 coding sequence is TGTGCCAGCAGCACTATATGGCAGGGCCCAACCTACGAGCAGTACTTC.

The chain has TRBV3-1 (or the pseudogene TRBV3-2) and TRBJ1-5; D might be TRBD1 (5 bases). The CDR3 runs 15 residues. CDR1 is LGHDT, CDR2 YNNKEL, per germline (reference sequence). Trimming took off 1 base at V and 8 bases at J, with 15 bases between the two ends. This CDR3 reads CASSQAPLSGKPQHF. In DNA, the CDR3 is TGTGCCAGCAGCCAAGCGCCGTTGTCAGGGAAGCCCCAGCATTTT.

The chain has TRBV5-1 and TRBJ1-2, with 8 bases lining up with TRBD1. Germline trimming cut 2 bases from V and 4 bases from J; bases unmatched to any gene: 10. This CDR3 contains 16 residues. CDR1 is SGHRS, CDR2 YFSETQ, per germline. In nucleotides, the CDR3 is TGCGCCAGCAGCTTCGACAGGGGTCAAGTTGGCTATGGCTACACCTTC. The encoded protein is CASSFDRGQVGYGYTF. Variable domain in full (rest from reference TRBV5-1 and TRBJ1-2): KAGVTQTPRYLIKTRGQQVTLSCSPISGHRSVSWYQQTPGQGLQFLFEYFSETQRNKGNFPGRFSGRQFSNSRSEMNVSTLELGDSALYLCASSFDRGQVGYGYTFGSGTRLTVV.

The CDR3, as DNA: TGTGCCAGTAGTAGACTAGCGGGAGATGGCGAGCAGTACTTC. The encoded protein is CASSRLAGDGEQYF. The chain links TRBV19 to TRBJ2-7; 12 nucleotides align to TRBD2. This CDR3 has 14 residues. Per the germline V gene, CDR1 is LNHDA and CDR2 is SQIVND (reference sequence). Unmatched junction bases numbered 4, after V lost 4 bases and J lost 6 bases. The full variable domain, in which reference TRBV19 and TRBJ2-7 provide the parts outside the CDR3, is DGGITQSPKYLFRKEGQNVTLSCEQNLNHDAMYWYRQDPGQGLRLIYYSQIVNDFQKGDIAEGYSVSREKKESFPLTVTSAQKNPTAFYLCASSRLAGDGEQYFGPGTRLTVT.

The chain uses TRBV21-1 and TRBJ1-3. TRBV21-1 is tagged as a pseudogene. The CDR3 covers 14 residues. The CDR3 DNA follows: TGTGCCAGCAGCAAATCTAGCTCTGGAAACACCATATATTTT. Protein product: CASSKSSSGNTIYF.

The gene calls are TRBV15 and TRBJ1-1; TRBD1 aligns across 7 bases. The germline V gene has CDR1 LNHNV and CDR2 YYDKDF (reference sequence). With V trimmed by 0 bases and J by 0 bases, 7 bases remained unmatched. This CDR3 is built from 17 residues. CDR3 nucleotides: TGTGCCACCAGCAGAGATCAGGGGACAGTATTGAACACTGAAGCTTTCTTT. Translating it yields CATSRDQGTVLNTEAFF.